Listed below are T cell receptor beta chains from one sample, sequenced in a study of T cell responses to AZD1222 COVID-19 vaccine. The repertoire was sequenced with immunoSEQ multiplex PCR; TCRdb's copy has only in-frame clones and lacks some. The table for this sample gives over 140,000 clones. Sequencing input: peripheral blood. These receptors were collected from an adult in good health. The CDR3 runs from the conserved cysteine through the conserved F or W. The D gene is left open where the match is weak.

>TRBJ2-2|TRBV5-1|-
CASSFSMTVLTGELFF
TGCGCCAGCAGCTTCTCGATGACAGTTCTCACCGGGGAGCTGTTTTTT
>TRBJ2-5|TRBV5-4|TRBD2
CASSPAGTSGVRTQYF
TGTGCCAGCAGCCCGGCAGGGACTAGTGGGGTGCGGACCCAGTACTTC
>TRBJ1-5|TRBV15|-
CATSPGDGQRNQPQHF
TGTGCCACCAGCCCGGGAGACGGTCAGAGAAATCAGCCCCAGCATTTT
>TRBJ1-1|TRBV6-5|-
CASSPQQVTNTEAFF
TGTGCCAGCAGTCCTCAACAGGTGACGAACACTGAAGCTTTCTTT
>TRBJ1-2|TRBV5-1|-
CASSLASYGYTF
TGCGCCAGCAGCTTGGCGAGTTATGGCTACACCTTC
>TRBJ1-5|TRBV30|-
CAWSRQRSNQPQHF
TGTGCCTGGAGTCGGCAGCGGTCCAATCAGCCCCAGCATTTT
>TRBJ1-2|TRBV5-5|-
CASSRQELGYTF
TGTGCCAGCAGTCGACAGGAATTAGGCTACACCTTC
>TRBJ1-2|TRBV7-9|TRBD1
CASSLDDRDYGYTF
TGTGCCAGCAGCTTAGATGACAGGGACTATGGCTACACCTTC
>TRBJ2-3|TRBV6-1|-
CASSEGRWALTDTQYF
TGTGCCAGCAGTGAAGGGAGATGGGCCCTCACAGATACGCAGTATTTT
>TRBJ2-3|TRBV9|-
CASSVASRGGSDTQYF
TGTGCCAGCAGCGTAGCGTCCAGGGGAGGGTCAGATACGCAGTATTTT
>TRBJ1-2|TRBV6-1|-
CASSEAGFYGYTF
TGTGCCAGCAGTGAAGCCGGGTTCTATGGCTACACCTTC
>TRBJ2-5|TRBV7-6|TRBD2
CASSPAGRLETQYF
TGTGCCAGCAGCCCAGCGGGACGCTTGGAGACCCAGTACTTC
>TRBJ1-2|TRBV5-4|-
CASRGPGDSYGYTF
TGTGCCAGCAGGGGGCCCGGAGACAGCTATGGCTACACCTTC
>TRBJ2-1|TRBV10-1|-
CASSERLNEQFF
TGCGCCAGCAGTGAGCGCCTCAATGAGCAGTTCTTC
>TRBJ2-7|TRBV5-4|-
CASSRDAAVYEQYF
TGTGCCAGCAGCCGGGATGCCGCAGTCTACGAGCAGTACTTC
>TRBJ2-1|TRBV9|-
CASSVDPPPYNEQFF
TGTGCCAGCAGCGTAGATCCCCCTCCCTACAATGAGCAGTTCTTC
>TRBJ2-7|TRBV18|TRBD2
CASSPVAGGDEQYF
TGTGCCAGCTCACCAGTAGCGGGGGGGGACGAGCAGTACTTC
>TRBJ2-2|TRBV4-2|-
CASSQDAPPFGGELFF
TGTGCCAGCAGCCAAGACGCCCCCCCTTTTGGCGGGGAGCTGTTTTTT
>TRBJ1-1|TRBV28|-
CASSPHRDFYTEAFF
TGTGCCAGCAGTCCCCACCGGGACTTTTACACTGAAGCTTTCTTT
>TRBJ1-3|TRBV11-3|-
CASSRTAGNTIYF
TGTGCCAGCAGTCGGACAGCCGGAAACACCATATATTTT
>TRBJ2-3|TRBV18|TRBD2
CASSPPGLAGGSDTQYF
TGTGCCAGCTCCCCACCCGGACTAGCGGGGGGTTCGGATACGCAGTATTTT
>TRBJ1-4|TRBV13|-
CASSLARVPSNEKLFF
TGTGCCAGCAGCTTAGCCAGGGTACCCTCTAATGAAAAACTGTTTTTT
>TRBJ2-1|TRBV27|TRBD2
CASSATSGGRYNEQFF
TGTGCCAGCAGTGCTACTAGCGGGGGGCGTTACAATGAGCAGTTCTTC
>TRBJ1-5|TRBV30|-
CAWSVGVPMDNQPQHF
TGTGCCTGGAGTGTCGGAGTGCCTATGGACAATCAGCCCCAGCATTTT
>TRBJ1-1|TRBV7-2|TRBD1
CASSPKTGVTEAFF
TGTGCCAGCAGCCCGAAGACAGGGGTCACTGAAGCTTTCTTT
>TRBJ2-1|TRBV5-1|TRBD2
CASSLHVFGTSVAYNEQFF
TGCGCCAGCAGCTTACACGTTTTCGGGACTAGCGTGGCCTACAATGAGCAGTTCTTC
>TRBJ1-2|TRBV28|-
CASTGIGPPPNYGYTF
TGTGCCAGCACCGGCATAGGGCCCCCCCCTAACTATGGCTACACCTTC
>TRBJ1-1|TRBV3-1/TRBV3-2|-
CASSQGRGVTEAFF
TGTGCCAGCAGCCAAGGTCGGGGGGTCACTGAAGCTTTCTTT
>TRBJ2-5|TRBV18|-
CASSSPGTLGKQETQYF
TGTGCCAGCTCATCCCCCGGGACTCTGGGAAAGCAAGAGACCCAGTACTTC
>TRBJ1-5|TRBV12-3/TRBV12-4|-
CASSRDNNQPQHF
TGTGCCAGCAGCCGGGACAACAATCAGCCCCAGCATTTT
>TRBJ1-1|TRBV18|-
CASSPPGRRDTEAFF
TGTGCCAGCTCACCACCGGGGCGCAGGGACACTGAAGCTTTCTTT
>TRBJ1-1|TRBV28|TRBD1
CASKPQGAHTEAFF
TGTGCCAGCAAACCACAGGGGGCGCACACTGAAGCTTTCTTT
>TRBJ1-1|TRBV28|-
CASSLGEGYTEAFF
TGTGCCAGCAGTTTGGGGGAGGGGTACACTGAAGCTTTCTTT
>TRBJ1-1|TRBV2|-
CASRRGGATEAFF
TGTGCCAGCAGACGAGGGGGGGCGACTGAAGCTTTCTTT
>TRBJ2-7|TRBV5-6|TRBD1
CASSSNRDSPHEQYF
TGTGCCAGCAGCTCGAACCGGGACAGCCCCCACGAGCAGTACTTC
>TRBJ2-2|TRBV5-1|-
CASSLQNTGELFF
TGCGCCAGCAGCCTACAGAACACCGGGGAGCTGTTTTTT
>TRBJ1-2|TRBV12-3/TRBV12-4|-
CASSFSGNGYTF
TGTGCCAGCAGTTTTAGTGGGAATGGCTACACCTTC
>TRBJ2-3|TRBV4-1|TRBD1
CASSQDDRDERTDTQYF
TGCGCCAGCAGCCAGGATGACAGGGATGAGAGAACAGATACGCAGTATTTT
>TRBJ2-1|TRBV7-2|-
CASSLVVGSYNEQFF
TGTGCCAGCAGCTTAGTCGTCGGCTCCTACAATGAGCAGTTCTTC
>TRBJ1-4|TRBV4-2|-
CASSQEGRNEKLFF
TGTGCCAGCAGCCAAGAGGGACGGAATGAAAAACTGTTTTTT
>TRBJ2-5|TRBV7-2|-
CASSTGRGTQYF
TGTGCCAGCAGCACCGGTCGGGGGACCCAGTACTTC
>TRBJ1-4|TRBV19|TRBD1
CASTFRQGGNEKLFF
TGTGCCAGTACCTTTCGACAGGGGGGAAATGAAAAACTGTTTTTT
>TRBJ2-5|TRBV27|-
CASMGAGGGKPLQYF
TGTGCCAGCATGGGGGCCGGCGGGGGCAAGCCCCTACAGTACTTC
>TRBJ1-4|TRBV27|-
CASSIAGGEKLFF
TGTGCCAGCAGTATCGCTGGAGGGGAAAAACTGTTTTTT
>TRBJ1-5|TRBV9|-
CASSKRDDGNQPQHF
TGTGCCAGCAGCAAGAGGGATGACGGAAATCAGCCCCAGCATTTT
>TRBJ1-4|TRBV3-1/TRBV3-2|TRBD1
CASSQDTGAEKLFF
TGTGCCAGCAGCCAAGACACAGGGGCCGAAAAACTGTTTTTT
>TRBJ2-5|TRBV3-1/TRBV3-2|-
CASRRPSGTQYF
TGTGCCAGCAGAAGGCCCTCGGGGACCCAGTACTTC
>TRBJ1-2|TRBV7-2|-
CASSYSQNYGYTF
TGTGCCAGCAGCTACTCTCAGAACTATGGCTACACCTTC
>TRBJ1-2|TRBV5-6|TRBD1
CASSLGQGAYGYTF
TGTGCCAGCAGCTTGGGACAGGGGGCGTATGGCTACACCTTC